These 2 T cell receptor beta chains share one sample of origin, sequenced in a study of long-term antiretroviral therapy in people with HIV. Version v3.0 of the immunoSEQ assay was performed at survey level. Data came from immunoSEQ multiplex PCR; TCRdb stores just in-frame clones and leaves some out. The repertoire holds over 40,000 clones, with roughly 96% as singletons. Specimen: unsorted PBMCs, collected 3.7 years after starting antiretroviral therapy. Receptors originate from a woman aged 50 to 60 with HIV.

The chain uses TRBV30 and TRBJ1-2; D possibly corresponds to TRBD1 (5 bases). Germline V CDR1 and CDR2: GTSNPN, SVGIG (reference sequence). The CDR3 sequence is 13 residues long. V gave up 3 bases and J gave up 5 bases, with 13 bases separating them. CDR3 nucleotide sequence: TGTGCCTGGAGAGACAGCCTCGCTTATGGCTACACCTTC. This sequence encodes CAWRDSLAYGYTF.

The chain recombines TRBV6-5 with TRBJ1-1; D call uncertain. CDR1 and CDR2 (germline): MNHEY, SVGAGI. This CDR3 contains 15 residues. Trimming shortened V by 0 bases and J by 4 bases, and 12 bases separated the two germline ends. CDR3 DNA sequence: TGTGCCAGCAGTTACTCGACCGGCCGCCTCACTGAAGCTTTCTTT. Its translation is CASSYSTGRLTEAFF.